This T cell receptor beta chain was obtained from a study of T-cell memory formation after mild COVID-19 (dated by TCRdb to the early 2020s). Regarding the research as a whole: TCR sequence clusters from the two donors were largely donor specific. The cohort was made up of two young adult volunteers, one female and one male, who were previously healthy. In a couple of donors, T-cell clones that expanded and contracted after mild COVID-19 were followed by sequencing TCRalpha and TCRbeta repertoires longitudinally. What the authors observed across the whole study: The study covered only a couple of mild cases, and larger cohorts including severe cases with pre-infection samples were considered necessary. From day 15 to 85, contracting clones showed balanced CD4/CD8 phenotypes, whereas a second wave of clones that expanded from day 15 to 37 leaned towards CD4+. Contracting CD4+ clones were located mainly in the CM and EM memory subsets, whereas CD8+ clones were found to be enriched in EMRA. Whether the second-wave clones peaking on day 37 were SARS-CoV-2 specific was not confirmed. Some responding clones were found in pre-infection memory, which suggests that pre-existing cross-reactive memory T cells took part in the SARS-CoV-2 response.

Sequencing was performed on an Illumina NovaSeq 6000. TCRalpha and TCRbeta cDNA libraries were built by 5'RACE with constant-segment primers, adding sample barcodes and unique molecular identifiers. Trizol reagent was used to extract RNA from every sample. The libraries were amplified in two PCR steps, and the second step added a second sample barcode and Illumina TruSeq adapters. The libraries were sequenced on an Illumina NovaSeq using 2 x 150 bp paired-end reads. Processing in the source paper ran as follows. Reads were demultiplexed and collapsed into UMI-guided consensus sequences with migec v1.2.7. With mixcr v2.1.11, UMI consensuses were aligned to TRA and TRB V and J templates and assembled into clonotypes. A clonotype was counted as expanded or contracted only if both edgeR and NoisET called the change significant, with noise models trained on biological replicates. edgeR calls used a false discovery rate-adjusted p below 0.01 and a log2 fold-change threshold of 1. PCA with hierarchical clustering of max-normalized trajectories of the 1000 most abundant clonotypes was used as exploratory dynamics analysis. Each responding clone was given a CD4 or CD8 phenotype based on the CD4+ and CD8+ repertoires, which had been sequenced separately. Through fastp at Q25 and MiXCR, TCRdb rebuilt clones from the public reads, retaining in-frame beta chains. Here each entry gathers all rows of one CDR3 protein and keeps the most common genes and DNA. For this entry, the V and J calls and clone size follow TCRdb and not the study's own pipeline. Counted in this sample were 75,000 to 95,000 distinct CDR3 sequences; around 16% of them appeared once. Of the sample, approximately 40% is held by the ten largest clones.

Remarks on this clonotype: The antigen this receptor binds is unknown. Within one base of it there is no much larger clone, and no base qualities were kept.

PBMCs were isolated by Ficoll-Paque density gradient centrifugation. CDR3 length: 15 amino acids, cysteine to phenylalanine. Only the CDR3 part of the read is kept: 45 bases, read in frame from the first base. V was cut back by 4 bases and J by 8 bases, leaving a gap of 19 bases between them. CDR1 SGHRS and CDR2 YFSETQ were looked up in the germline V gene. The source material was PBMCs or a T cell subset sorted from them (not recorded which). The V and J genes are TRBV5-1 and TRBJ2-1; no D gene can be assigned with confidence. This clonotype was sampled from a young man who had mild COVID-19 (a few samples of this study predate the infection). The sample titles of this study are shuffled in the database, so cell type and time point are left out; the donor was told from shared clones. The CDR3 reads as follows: CASSDFGVGIYEQFF. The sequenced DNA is TGCGCCAGCAGCGATTTTGGGGTGGGTATTTATGAGCAGTTCTTC.